Listed below are T cell receptor beta chains from one sample, sequenced in a study of blood T cell repertoires in COVID-19. The protocol was immunoSEQ multiplex PCR, while the TCRdb copy is restricted to in-frame clones and leaves out a portion. The table has some 100,000 clones, around 88% seen once. The specimen sequenced was peripheral blood. These receptors were taken from a human donor in a cohort sampled during active COVID-19. Both conserved end residues are part of each CDR3. The D gene is left open where the match is weak. Size is stated for part of the rows, as once, few or many counts, or as a class when the clone is expanded.

abundance	d_gene	j_gene	v_gene	CDR3nt	CDR3aa
NA	NA	TRBJ2-7	TRBV11-3	TGTGCCAGCAGCTTACTAGGCGGACTGTGGGAGCAGTACTTC	CASSLLGGLWEQYF
few	NA	TRBJ1-3	TRBV3-1/TRBV3-2	TGTGCCAGCAGCCCAGGCGGGATGGTAAACACCATATATTTT	CASSPGGMVNTIYF
NA	NA	TRBJ2-2	TRBV7-2	TGTGCCAGCAGCTTCCGAGATGGCGGGGAGCTGTTTTTT	CASSFRDGGELFF
NA	TRBD1	TRBJ2-3	TRBV28	TGTGCCAGCAGTCACAACAGGGGGCCCATTTACGATACGCAGTATTTT	CASSHNRGPIYDTQYF
NA	TRBD1	TRBJ1-1	TRBV28	TGTGCCAGCAGTTTACGCCGTGCAGGGGGCACTGAAGCTTTCTTT	CASSLRRAGGTEAFF
NA	TRBD2	TRBJ2-7	TRBV18	TGTGCCAGCTCACCATCCGTGCTAGCGGGAGGCCAGCACGGCTACGAGCAGTACTTC	CASSPSVLAGGQHGYEQYF
NA	NA	TRBJ2-1	TRBV24-1	TGTGCCTCCGCGAGGGGGAAGGCAGGGGTATACAATGAGCAGTTCTTC	CASARGKAGVYNEQFF
NA	NA	TRBJ2-2	TRBV19	TGTGCCAGTAGTAACCGGGGTGGAGGGGGCCCCCCTCTTAACACCGGGGAGCTGTTTTTT	CASSNRGGGGPPLNTGELFF
NA	NA	TRBJ1-4	TRBV28	TGTGCCAGCACTAGACAGATTAATGAAAAACTGTTTTTT	CASTRQINEKLFF
NA	TRBD2	TRBJ2-1	TRBV5-3	TGTGCCAGAAGCATTCTAGCGGGAGCGCCAGATGAGCAGTTCTTC	CARSILAGAPDEQFF
NA	NA	TRBJ1-1	TRBV15	TGTGCCGCAATGGCCAAAAACACTGAAGCTTTCTTT	CAAMAKNTEAFF
once	TRBD2	TRBJ2-1	TRBV7-9	TGTGCCAGCAGCTTAGGAGGCGGGAGGGCCAATGAGCAGTTCTTC	CASSLGGGRANEQFF
NA	NA	TRBJ2-7	TRBV5-1	TGCGCCAGCAGCGAGTACTACGAGCAGTACTTC	CASSEYYEQYF